This TCR beta chain came from a study of blood T cells in healthy people across ages. A sample-barcoded 5' primer and a J-beta primer mix were used in a second PCR of roughly 6 to 11 cycles. From the 5' RACE reads, TCRdb called clonotypes with MiXCR, one entry per CDR3 protein. The table has some 940,000 distinct CDR3 sequences, almost 30% seen once. Germline V lookup: CDR1 KGHDR, CDR2 SFDVKD. The CDR3 has 14 residues. V lost 3 bases and J lost 6, with 13 bases in between. A further study also used this sample, focusing on T cells of mothers and their children. As reported in that work: The study recruited three healthy Caucasian mothers and their six children as donors. Added by the second PCR's M1S primer were sample barcodes and 2-4 random nucleotides. Overlap in related mother-child pairs always slightly exceeded unrelated pairs, never significantly.

This TCR derives from a woman in her 40s in good health. The source material was blood. The chain couples TRBV24-1 to TRBJ1-1; tentatively, D is TRBD1 (6 bases). CDR3 loop: CATSDSGGNAEAFF. CDR3 nucleotides: TGTGCCACCAGTGATAGTGGGGGCAACGCTGAAGCTTTCTTT.